The 8 T cell receptor beta chains presented below share a single source sample, sequenced in a study of OX40 agonist ivuxolimab in advanced cancers. Data came from immunoSEQ multiplex PCR; TCRdb stores just in-frame clones and leaves some out. Found here are about 19,000 clones, roughly 71% of them singletons; the top ten hold over 15%. The specimen was CD4+ or CD8+ T cells sorted from blood, collected in a trial of the OX40 agonist ivuxolimab. The receptors were gathered from an adult with an advanced solid tumor such as melanoma, head and neck, liver or kidney cancer.

V usage is TRBV7-9 and J usage is TRBJ2-5, with D possibly TRBD2 on 6 matching bases. The V and J ends lost 5 bases and 7 bases respectively, with 14 bases between them. The CDR3 runs to 13 residues. The germline V gene has CDR1 SEHNR and CDR2 FQNEAQ (reference sequence). In DNA form, the CDR3 reads TGTGCCAGCAGCGGCGGGACGTCCGGGACCCAGTACTTC. Amino acids: CASSGGTSGTQYF.

This chain joins TRBV19 and TRBJ2-7, with unresolved D. Between the trimmed V and J ends, which lost 5 bases and 0 bases, there was a span of 8 bases. The CDR3 covers 13 residues. Per the germline V gene, CDR1 is LNHDA and CDR2 is SQIVND (reference sequence). The CDR3 sequence: CASSLFASYEQYF. CDR3 DNA: TGTGCCAGTAGTTTGTTTGCCTCCTACGAGCAGTACTTC.

The V call is TRBV1, the J call TRBJ1-2. TRBV1 is classified as a pseudogene. The CDR3 runs 12 residues. CDR3 sequence: CTSVRKTYGYTF. In DNA, the CDR3 is TGCACCAGTGTGCGAAAGACCTATGGCTACACCTTC.

The chain couples TRBV2 to TRBJ2-5; TRBD2 matches 7 bases. Trimming cost V 2 bases and J 0 bases; bases outside gene matches: 3. Germline-derived CDR1 and CDR2 are SNHLY and FYNNEI. The CDR3 totals 15 residues. CDR3 nucleotides: TGTGCCAGCAGTGAATCCCTAGCGGACCAAGAGACCCAGTACTTC. This gives the protein CASSESLADQETQYF.

The sample holds a few counts of this clone. The chain is built from TRBV28 and TRBJ1-4; D is possibly TRBD1 (6 bases). V was pared by 6 bases and J by 6 bases, with 17 bases between. The CDR3 is 15 amino acids. The germline CDR1 and CDR2 sequences are MDHEN and SYDVKM. The CDR3 DNA reads TGTGCCAGCAGGGGGATGGAGGGGGTATATGAAAAACTGTTTTTT. It is translated as CASRGMEGVYEKLFF. Looking up the rest from reference TRBV28 and TRBJ1-4 gives the full variable domain: DVKVTQSSRYLVKRTGEKVFLECVQDMDHENMFWYRQDPGLGLRLIYFSYDVKMKEKGDIPEGYSVSREKKERFSLILESASTNQTSMYLCASRGMEGVYEKLFFGSGTQLSVL.

By share, this clone counts as medium-sized (0.01 to 0.1%). The chain joins TRBV19 to TRBJ2-7; 11 bases map to TRBD1. Germline V gene sequence: CDR1 LNHDA, CDR2 SQIVND (reference sequence). The V and J ends lost 6 bases and 6 bases, in that order; junction bases with no gene match: 4. There are 13 residues in the CDR3. The CDR3 sequence: CASRPGTGGEQYF. The CDR3, as DNA: TGTGCCAGTAGACCCGGGACAGGGGGCGAGCAGTACTTC.

V usage is TRBV19 and J usage is TRBJ2-1; possibly TRBD1 for D (6 bases). From germline, CDR1 is LNHDA and CDR2 SQIVND (reference sequence). CDR3 size: 14 residues. Trimming removed 5 bases from V and 3 bases from J, with 11 bases in between. CDR3 region: CASSSPGHYNEQFF. For the CDR3, the DNA is TGTGCCAGTAGTTCGCCGGGACACTACAATGAGCAGTTCTTC.

This sequence joins TRBV29-1 and TRBJ2-1; D remains ambiguous. Looked up from germline, CDR1 is SQVTM and CDR2 is ANQGSEA. This CDR3 has 10 amino acids. Trimming removed 4 bases at V and 9 bases at J, with 7 bases between. The CDR3 nucleotides are TGCAGCGTTGGCTCGGGTGAGCAGTTCTTC. Translated, it gives CSVGSGEQFF.